These 16 T cell receptor beta chains were all obtained from the same sample, sequenced in a study of control samples from healthy donors and cancer patients. Assay used: immunoSEQ multiplex PCR; TCRdb lists only in-frame clones, some missing. The sample records about 26,000 clones, 82% being singletons. The sequenced material came from PBMCs. These receptors originate from a man aged 55 to 70 with colorectal cancer.

The J gene is TRBJ2-5, the V gene TRBV9, with 7 bases that match TRBD1. The length of the CDR3 is 14 residues. Trimming cost V 3 bases and J 2 bases; bases outside gene matches: 4. CDR1 is SGDLS and CDR2 is YYNGEE in the germline V gene. The CDR3: CASSATGVQETQYF. The CDR3 DNA sequence: TGTGCCAGCAGCGCTACAGGGGTTCAAGAGACCCAGTACTTC.

This chain joins TRBV9 and TRBJ1-4, with D perhaps matching TRBD1 (5 bases). Trimming cost V 2 bases and J 8 bases, with 16 bases left between them. Per germline, CDR1 SGDLS and CDR2 YYNGEE. The CDR3 consists of 15 residues. In nucleotides, the CDR3 is TGTGCCAGCAGCGTTGCCGGGACCCTGGGAGAAAAACTGTTTTTT. Protein sequence: CASSVAGTLGEKLFF.

This clone was counted a single time. The chain links TRBV3-1 (or the pseudogene TRBV3-2) to TRBJ1-2; D uncertain. Between the trimmed V and J ends, which lost 5 bases and 4 bases, there was a span of 11 bases. Germline V gene sequence: CDR1 LGHDT, CDR2 YNNKEL (reference sequence). The CDR3 sequence is 13 residues long. The CDR3 region is CASSSEAAYGYTF. In DNA, the CDR3 is TGTGCCAGCAGCAGCGAGGCGGCCTATGGCTACACCTTC.

V is TRBV6-2 or TRBV6-3 and J is TRBJ1-1, with TRBD1 identical over 9 bases. J lost 4 bases, V lost 0 bases, and 6 bases had no gene match. CDR3 length: 16 amino acids. Germline V gene lookup returns CDR1 MNHEY and CDR2 SVGEGT. The CDR3 is CASSYSTGQGGTEAFF. The CDR3 coding sequence is TGTGCCAGCAGTTACTCGACGGGACAGGGCGGCACTGAAGCTTTCTTT.

The chain couples TRBV5-1 to TRBJ2-5; 7 bases agree with TRBD1. Trimming removed 4 bases from V and 4 bases from J; junction bases left unmatched: 10. This CDR3 is 15 amino acids long. Germline lookup yields CDR1 SGHRS and CDR2 YFSETQ. This CDR3 reads CASSLGQPGIETQYF. DNA of the CDR3: TGCGCCAGCAGCCTGGGACAGCCGGGGATAGAGACCCAGTACTTC.

The rearrangement uses TRBV7-9 and TRBJ1-2; D gene unclear. Trimming stripped 3 bases from V and 8 bases from J, with 10 bases between. The germline V gene has CDR1 SEHNR and CDR2 FQNEAQ (reference sequence). This CDR3 has 12 residues. The DNA of the CDR3 is TGTGCCAGCAGCTTCAACACGGGGGGCTACACCTTC. Its protein product is CASSFNTGGYTF.

This chain joins TRBV2 and TRBJ2-4; D is unresolved. Trimming took off 4 bases at V and 9 bases at J, with 13 bases between the two ends. Germline values: CDR1 SNHLY, CDR2 FYNNEI. The CDR3 is made up of 13 amino acids. The CDR3 is CASSGSEQSIQYF. CDR3 DNA sequence: TGTGCCAGCAGTGGTTCAGAACAAAGCATTCAGTACTTC.

The V call is TRBV10-2, the J call TRBJ1-5; D gene unclear. The length of the CDR3 is 14 residues. V gave up 4 bases and J gave up 0 bases, with 7 bases separating them. Looked up from germline, CDR1 is WSHSY and CDR2 is SAAADI. The CDR3 DNA is TGCGCCAGCAGTGCGAGTAATAGCAATCAGCCCCAGCATTTT. As protein: CASSASNSNQPQHF.

This rearrangement joins TRBV10-3 to TRBJ2-2; 10 positions match TRBD2. Germline loops: CDR1 ENHRY, CDR2 SYGVKD. CDR3 length: 15 amino acids. The V and J ends lost 8 bases and 4 bases, in that order; junction bases with no gene match: 7. CDR3 loop: CAIGTSGVPTGELFF. CDR3 in DNA: TGTGCCATCGGTACTAGCGGGGTTCCCACCGGGGAGCTGTTTTTT.

This clone was detected once. The genes are TRBV5-1 and TRBJ1-1; weak D call: TRBD1 (6 bases). The CDR3 sequence is 17 residues long. Looked up from germline, CDR1 is SGHRS and CDR2 is YFSETQ. Trimming shortened V by 0 bases and J by 0 bases, and 15 bases separated the two germline ends. The CDR3: CASSLEVGADMNTEAFF. CDR3 DNA sequence: TGCGCCAGCAGCTTGGAGGTGGGGGCAGACATGAACACTGAAGCTTTCTTT. Full variable domain (rest looked up from reference TRBV5-1 and TRBJ1-1): KAGVTQTPRYLIKTRGQQVTLSCSPISGHRSVSWYQQTPGQGLQFLFEYFSETQRNKGNFPGRFSGRQFSNSRSEMNVSTLELGDSALYLCASSLEVGADMNTEAFFGQGTRLTVV.

The rearrangement links TRBV7-9 to TRBJ2-2; 9 positions match TRBD1. The CDR3 is made up of 18 amino acids. V gave up 5 bases and J gave up 3 bases; unmatched junction bases: 13. Germline V gene lookup returns CDR1 SEHNR and CDR2 FQNEAQ (reference sequence). The CDR3 coding sequence is TGTGCCAGCAGCCCATTTAGAGGGACAGGGTCTGACACCGGGGAGCTGTTTTTT. This encodes CASSPFRGTGSDTGELFF.

The chain links TRBV6-5 to TRBJ1-4, with 8 positions matching TRBD1. Germline V CDR1 and CDR2: MNHEY, SVGAGI. The length of the CDR3 is 15 residues. V was clipped by 8 bases and J by 5 bases; unmatched bases: 10. The CDR3 DNA follows: TGTGCCAGCGGAAAAGGACAGGGAGGAAATGAAAAACTGTTTTTT. The encoded protein is CASGKGQGGNEKLFF.

This chain connects TRBV19 to TRBJ1-4, with D possibly being TRBD1 (6 bases). Deletions cut 5 bases from V and 6 bases from J, with 13 bases between. Germline values: CDR1 LNHDA, CDR2 SQIVND (reference sequence). This CDR3 has 14 amino acids. CDR3: CASSSQGKDEKLFF. CDR3 coding DNA: TGTGCCAGTAGTTCACAGGGCAAGGATGAAAAACTGTTTTTT.

This chain joins TRBV6-4 and TRBJ2-1; possible D gene TRBD1, 6 bases. The CDR3 contains 15 residues. CDR1 and CDR2 from the germline V gene are MRHNA and SNTAGT. V was pared by 5 bases and J by 4 bases, with 15 bases between. The CDR3 DNA reads TGTGCCAGCAGTTCCGGGGACACTGCATACAATGAGCAGTTCTTC. Residues: CASSSGDTAYNEQFF.

This sequence joins TRBV6-6 and TRBJ1-2; 7 bases line up with TRBD1. The germline V gene encodes CDR1 MNHNY and CDR2 SVGAGI (reference sequence). The CDR3 length is 15 residues. V was clipped by 4 bases and J by 2 bases; unmatched bases: 7. This chain's CDR3 is CASSSTTGRNYGYTF. CDR3 sequence (DNA): TGTGCCAGCAGTTCCACGACAGGGAGGAACTATGGCTACACCTTC.

The chain combines TRBV19 with TRBJ2-1, with 9 bases identical to TRBD2. This CDR3 spans 16 amino acids. V was clipped by 1 base and J by 2 bases; unmatched bases: 3. Germline CDR1 and CDR2: LNHDA and SQIVND (reference sequence). CDR3 coding DNA: TGTGCCAGTAGTATAGGGCTAGCGGGGCCCTACAATGAGCAGTTCTTC. Its translation is CASSIGLAGPYNEQFF.